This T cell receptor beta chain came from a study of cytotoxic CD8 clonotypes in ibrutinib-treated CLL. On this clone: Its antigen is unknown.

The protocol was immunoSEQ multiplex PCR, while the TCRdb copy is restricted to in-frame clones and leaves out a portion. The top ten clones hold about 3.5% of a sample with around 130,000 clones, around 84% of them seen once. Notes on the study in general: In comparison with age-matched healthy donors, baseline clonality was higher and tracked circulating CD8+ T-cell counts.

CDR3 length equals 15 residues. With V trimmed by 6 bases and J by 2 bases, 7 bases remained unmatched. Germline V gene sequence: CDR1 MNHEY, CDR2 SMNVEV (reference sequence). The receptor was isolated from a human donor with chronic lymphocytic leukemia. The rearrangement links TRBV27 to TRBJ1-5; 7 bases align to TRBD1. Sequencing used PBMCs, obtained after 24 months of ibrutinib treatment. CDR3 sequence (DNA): TGTGCCAGCAGCAGACAGGGTTTAGGCAATCAGCCCCAGCATTTT. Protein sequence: CASSRQGLGNQPQHF.